Listed below are T cell receptor beta chains from one sample, sequenced in a study of T-cell memory formation after mild COVID-19. MiXCR, applied by TCRdb to the 5' RACE reads, yields one record per CDR3 protein. Of about 4,300 distinct CDR3 sequences in the sample, about a sixth were seen once. Sequencing was performed on PBMCs or a T cell subset sorted from them (not recorded which). Source of these receptors: an adult who had mild COVID-19 (a few samples of this study predate the infection). Cell type and time point are not known. The CDR3 runs from the conserved cysteine through the conserved F or W. Each record gives: D gene, J gene, clone size, V gene, CDR3 protein, CDR3 DNA. A D gene is named only where the DNA matches it firmly. Only some rows state a clone size, as once, few, many or a class for expanded clones.

D gene: -
J gene: TRBJ1-5
clone size: medium-sized
V gene: TRBV6-2/TRBV6-3
CDR3 protein: CASTWGDQPQHF
CDR3 DNA: TGTGCCAGCACGTGGGGGGATCAGCCCCAGCATTTT

D gene: TRBD2
J gene: TRBJ2-1
clone size: -
V gene: TRBV5-1
CDR3 protein: CASSIISGRANEQFF
CDR3 DNA: TGCGCCAGCAGTATAATTAGCGGGAGGGCTAATGAGCAGTTCTTC

D gene: -
J gene: TRBJ2-5
clone size: medium-sized
V gene: TRBV4-1
CDR3 protein: CASSPLGGSLETQYF
CDR3 DNA: TGCGCCAGCAGCCCTTTGGGGGGTAGCCTAGAGACCCAGTACTTC

D gene: TRBD1
J gene: TRBJ2-3
clone size: medium-sized
V gene: TRBV4-2
CDR3 protein: CASSPGQGTDTQYF
CDR3 DNA: TGTGCCAGCAGCCCCGGACAGGGCACAGATACGCAGTATTTT

D gene: -
J gene: TRBJ2-5
clone size: medium-sized
V gene: TRBV20-1
CDR3 protein: CSASRGPAQETQYF
CDR3 DNA: TGCAGTGCAAGCAGGGGACCGGCCCAAGAGACCCAGTACTTC

D gene: -
J gene: TRBJ2-6
clone size: medium-sized
V gene: TRBV29-1
CDR3 protein: CSAERAGANVLTF
CDR3 DNA: TGCAGCGCGGAAAGAGCTGGGGCCAACGTCCTGACTTTC

D gene: -
J gene: TRBJ1-5
clone size: medium-sized
V gene: TRBV6-2/TRBV6-3
CDR3 protein: CASSPARGNQPQHF
CDR3 DNA: TGTGCCAGCAGCCCGGCGCGGGGCAATCAGCCCCAGCATTTT

D gene: -
J gene: TRBJ1-5
clone size: medium-sized
V gene: TRBV3-1
CDR3 protein: CASSLNRLGGGNQPQHF
CDR3 DNA: TGTGCCAGCAGCCTGAATAGGCTCGGGGGAGGCAATCAGCCCCAGCATTTT

D gene: TRBD1
J gene: TRBJ2-1
clone size: large
V gene: TRBV7-8
CDR3 protein: CASSRRDRGYEQFF
CDR3 DNA: TGTGCCAGCAGCCGCCGGGACAGGGGTTATGAGCAGTTCTTC

D gene: -
J gene: TRBJ2-1
clone size: medium-sized
V gene: TRBV4-1
CDR3 protein: CASSQITRNEQFF
CDR3 DNA: TGCGCCAGCAGCCAAATCACTAGGAATGAGCAGTTCTTC

D gene: -
J gene: TRBJ1-2
clone size: medium-sized
V gene: TRBV7-2
CDR3 protein: CASSLVGQYYGYTF
CDR3 DNA: TGTGCCAGCAGCTTGGTCGGACAGTACTATGGCTACACCTTC

D gene: -
J gene: TRBJ1-1
clone size: medium-sized
V gene: TRBV4-1
CDR3 protein: CASSPTANTEAFF
CDR3 DNA: TGCGCCAGCAGCCCGACAGCAAACACTGAAGCTTTCTTT

D gene: TRBD1
J gene: TRBJ1-5
clone size: medium-sized
V gene: TRBV4-1
CDR3 protein: CASSQETLTGRYQPQHF
CDR3 DNA: TGCGCCAGCAGCCAAGAGACCCTGACAGGGCGGTATCAGCCCCAGCATTTT

D gene: -
J gene: TRBJ1-5
clone size: medium-sized
V gene: TRBV6-2/TRBV6-3
CDR3 protein: CASSFGGARQPQHF
CDR3 DNA: TGTGCCAGCAGTTTTGGGGGGGCGCGTCAGCCCCAGCATTTT

D gene: -
J gene: TRBJ2-1
clone size: medium-sized
V gene: TRBV3-1
CDR3 protein: CASSQDSSPYNEQFF
CDR3 DNA: TGTGCCAGCAGCCAAGATAGTAGCCCCTACAATGAGCAGTTCTTC

D gene: -
J gene: TRBJ2-3
clone size: medium-sized
V gene: TRBV5-1
CDR3 protein: CASSLVPAPTDTQYF
CDR3 DNA: TGCGCCAGCAGCTTGGTACCCGCACCCACAGATACGCAGTATTTT

D gene: -
J gene: TRBJ1-1
clone size: medium-sized
V gene: TRBV11-2
CDR3 protein: CASSLGGEAFF
CDR3 DNA: TGTGCCAGCAGCTTAGGGGGTGAAGCTTTCTTT

D gene: TRBD1
J gene: TRBJ1-3
clone size: many
V gene: TRBV4-2
CDR3 protein: CASSQDGDSSSGNTIYF
CDR3 DNA: TGTGCCAGCAGCCAAGATGGGGACAGTAGCTCTGGAAACACCATATATTTT

D gene: TRBD2
J gene: TRBJ2-4
clone size: medium-sized
V gene: TRBV4-2
CDR3 protein: CASSQGYSGGAGSLKNIQYF
CDR3 DNA: TGTGCCAGCAGCCAGGGGTATAGCGGGGGGGCCGGTAGTCTTAAAAACATTCAGTACTTC

D gene: -
J gene: TRBJ2-1
clone size: medium-sized
V gene: TRBV4-3
CDR3 protein: CASSHLGGRSNEQFF
CDR3 DNA: TGCGCCAGCAGCCACCTAGGGGGTCGGTCCAATGAGCAGTTCTTC

D gene: -
J gene: TRBJ2-2
clone size: -
V gene: TRBV9
CDR3 protein: CASSVLPGELFF
CDR3 DNA: TGTGCCAGCAGCGTTCTCCCCGGGGAGCTGTTTTTT

D gene: -
J gene: TRBJ2-4
clone size: medium-sized
V gene: TRBV3-1
CDR3 protein: CASSSIAAGGHIQYF
CDR3 DNA: TGTGCCAGCAGCTCAATAGCCGCCGGGGGCCACATTCAGTACTTC

D gene: TRBD2
J gene: TRBJ2-3
clone size: medium-sized
V gene: TRBV18
CDR3 protein: CASSPPFAGGPDTQYF
CDR3 DNA: TGTGCCAGCTCACCACCCTTTGCGGGGGGGCCCGATACGCAGTATTTT

D gene: -
J gene: TRBJ1-2
clone size: medium-sized
V gene: TRBV7-2
CDR3 protein: CASSLVQRRWGYTF
CDR3 DNA: TGTGCCAGCAGCTTAGTACAGCGCCGGTGGGGCTACACCTTC

D gene: TRBD1
J gene: TRBJ2-4
clone size: medium-sized
V gene: TRBV4-3
CDR3 protein: CASSQDVTGLAKNIQYF
CDR3 DNA: TGCGCCAGCAGCCAAGACGTGACAGGGCTGGCCAAAAACATTCAGTACTTC

D gene: -
J gene: TRBJ2-5
clone size: medium-sized
V gene: TRBV7-2
CDR3 protein: CASSARNFQETQYF
CDR3 DNA: TGTGCCAGCAGCGCGAGGAACTTCCAAGAGACCCAGTACTTC

D gene: -
J gene: TRBJ1-2
clone size: many
V gene: TRBV27
CDR3 protein: CASRGLGDSFYGYTF
CDR3 DNA: TGTGCCAGCAGGGGCCTGGGTGATTCTTTCTATGGCTACACCTTC

D gene: -
J gene: TRBJ1-4
clone size: many
V gene: TRBV7-9
CDR3 protein: CASSLEPGAEKLFF
CDR3 DNA: TGTGCCAGCAGCTTAGAGCCGGGCGCTGAAAAACTGTTTTTT

D gene: -
J gene: TRBJ2-1
clone size: medium-sized
V gene: TRBV12-3/TRBV12-4
CDR3 protein: CASSGGAWNEQFF
CDR3 DNA: TGTGCCAGCAGTGGGGGGGCCTGGAATGAGCAGTTCTTC

D gene: -
J gene: TRBJ2-2
clone size: medium-sized
V gene: TRBV7-6
CDR3 protein: CASSSGTNTGELFF
CDR3 DNA: TGTGCCAGCAGCTCGGGGACTAACACCGGGGAGCTGTTTTTT

D gene: TRBD1
J gene: TRBJ1-1
clone size: medium-sized
V gene: TRBV7-2
CDR3 protein: CASSFRPPSGGGAFF
CDR3 DNA: TGTGCCAGCAGCTTTAGGCCGCCTTCAGGGGGTGGAGCTTTCTTT

D gene: -
J gene: TRBJ1-1
clone size: many
V gene: TRBV2
CDR3 protein: CASSDQGMNEAFF
CDR3 DNA: TGTGCCAGCAGTGATCAGGGTATGAATGAAGCTTTCTTT

D gene: TRBD1
J gene: TRBJ2-5
clone size: medium-sized
V gene: TRBV7-2
CDR3 protein: CASSPGAGGMETQYF
CDR3 DNA: TGTGCCAGCAGCCCCGGGGCAGGGGGCATGGAGACCCAGTACTTC

D gene: -
J gene: TRBJ1-6
clone size: medium-sized
V gene: TRBV5-1
CDR3 protein: CASSLVLRNNSPLHF
CDR3 DNA: TGCGCCAGCAGCTTGGTCCTACGGAATAATTCACCCCTCCACTTT

D gene: TRBD2
J gene: TRBJ2-3
clone size: medium-sized
V gene: TRBV20-1
CDR3 protein: CSARSGTSRTDTQYF
CDR3 DNA: TGCAGTGCTAGAAGCGGGACCAGTAGGACAGATACGCAGTATTTT

D gene: -
J gene: TRBJ2-3
clone size: medium-sized
V gene: TRBV5-1
CDR3 protein: CASSLVPTSTDTQYF
CDR3 DNA: TGCGCCAGCAGCTTGGTACCAACTAGCACAGATACGCAGTATTTT

D gene: TRBD2
J gene: TRBJ2-1
clone size: many
V gene: TRBV19
CDR3 protein: CASSALRATSGGYEQFF
CDR3 DNA: TGTGCCAGTAGTGCCCTCCGAGCGACTAGCGGGGGATATGAGCAGTTCTTC

D gene: -
J gene: TRBJ1-1
clone size: medium-sized
V gene: TRBV27
CDR3 protein: CASSLSLNTEAFF
CDR3 DNA: TGTGCCAGCAGTTTGAGCCTGAACACTGAAGCTTTCTTT

D gene: -
J gene: TRBJ2-1
clone size: medium-sized
V gene: TRBV10-3
CDR3 protein: CATLPEEYNEQFF
CDR3 DNA: TGTGCCACTCTCCCCGAGGAGTACAATGAGCAGTTCTTC

D gene: -
J gene: TRBJ2-5
clone size: medium-sized
V gene: TRBV7-2
CDR3 protein: CASSPGWGAEETQYF
CDR3 DNA: TGTGCCAGCAGCCCCGGGTGGGGGGCCGAAGAGACCCAGTACTTC

D gene: -
J gene: TRBJ1-4
clone size: many
V gene: TRBV4-3
CDR3 protein: CASSRLRGAEKLFF
CDR3 DNA: TGCGCCAGCAGCCGGCTGAGGGGAGCTGAAAAACTGTTTTTT

D gene: -
J gene: TRBJ1-1
clone size: many
V gene: TRBV5-1
CDR3 protein: CASSSLERTEAFF
CDR3 DNA: TGCGCCAGCAGCTCCCTCGAACGGACTGAAGCTTTCTTT

D gene: TRBD1
J gene: TRBJ2-2
clone size: medium-sized
V gene: TRBV12-3/TRBV12-4
CDR3 protein: CASTGQGARTGELFF
CDR3 DNA: TGTGCCAGCACCGGACAGGGGGCGAGGACCGGGGAGCTGTTTTTT

D gene: -
J gene: TRBJ1-5
clone size: many
V gene: TRBV7-2
CDR3 protein: CASSFSRSQPQHF
CDR3 DNA: TGTGCCAGCAGCTTCTCCAGGAGTCAGCCCCAGCATTTT

D gene: -
J gene: TRBJ2-1
clone size: medium-sized
V gene: TRBV27
CDR3 protein: CASSASSSYNEQFF
CDR3 DNA: TGTGCCAGCAGTGCATCAAGCTCCTACAATGAGCAGTTCTTC

D gene: TRBD1
J gene: TRBJ2-2
clone size: medium-sized
V gene: TRBV5-1
CDR3 protein: CASSLAGTDTGELFF
CDR3 DNA: TGCGCCAGCAGCTTGGCCGGGACAGACACCGGGGAGCTGTTTTTT

D gene: TRBD1
J gene: TRBJ1-2
clone size: medium-sized
V gene: TRBV7-8
CDR3 protein: CASRVTGGSGDYGYTF
CDR3 DNA: TGTGCCAGCAGGGTGACAGGGGGCAGCGGTGACTATGGCTACACCTTC

D gene: -
J gene: TRBJ2-3
clone size: few
V gene: TRBV28
CDR3 protein: CASSIRQGTDTQYF
CDR3 DNA: TGTGCCAGCAGTATCCGACAGGGCACAGATACGCAGTATTTT

D gene: TRBD1
J gene: TRBJ1-1
clone size: medium-sized
V gene: TRBV28
CDR3 protein: CASRQGGTDTEAFF
CDR3 DNA: TGTGCCAGCAGACAGGGGGGAACGGACACTGAAGCTTTCTTT

D gene: -
J gene: TRBJ2-7
clone size: few
V gene: TRBV7-2
CDR3 protein: CASSFLYEQYF
CDR3 DNA: TGTGCCAGCAGCTTTCTCTACGAGCAGTACTTC